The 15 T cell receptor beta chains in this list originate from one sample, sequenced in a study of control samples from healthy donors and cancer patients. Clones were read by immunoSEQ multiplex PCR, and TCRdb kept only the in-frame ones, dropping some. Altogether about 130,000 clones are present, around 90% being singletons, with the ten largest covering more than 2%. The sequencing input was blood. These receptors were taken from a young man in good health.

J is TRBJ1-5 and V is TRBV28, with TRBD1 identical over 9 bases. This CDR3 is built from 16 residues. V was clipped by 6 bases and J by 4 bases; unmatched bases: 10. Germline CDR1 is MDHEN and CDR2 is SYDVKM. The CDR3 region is CASRPDRGYLNQPQHF. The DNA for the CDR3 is TGTGCCAGCAGACCTGACAGGGGGTACCTAAATCAGCCCCAGCATTTT. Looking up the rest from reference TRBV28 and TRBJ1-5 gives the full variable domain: DVKVTQSSRYLVKRTGEKVFLECVQDMDHENMFWYRQDPGLGLRLIYFSYDVKMKEKGDIPEGYSVSREKKERFSLILESASTNQTSMYLCASRPDRGYLNQPQHFGDGTRLSIL.

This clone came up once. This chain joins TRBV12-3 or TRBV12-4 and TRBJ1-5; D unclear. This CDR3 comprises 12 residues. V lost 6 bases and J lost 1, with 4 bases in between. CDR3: CASRGSNQPQHF. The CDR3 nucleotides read TGTGCCAGCAGGGGGAGCAATCAGCCCCAGCATTTT.

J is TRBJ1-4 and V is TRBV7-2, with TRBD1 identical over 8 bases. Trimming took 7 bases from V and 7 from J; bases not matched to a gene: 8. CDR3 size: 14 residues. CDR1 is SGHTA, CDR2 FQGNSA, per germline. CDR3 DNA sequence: TGTGCCAGCACGTCGGACAGGGTTGGTGAAAAACTGTTTTTT. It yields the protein CASTSDRVGEKLFF. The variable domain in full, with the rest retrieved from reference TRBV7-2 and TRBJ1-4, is GAGVSQSPSNKVTEKGKDVELRCDPISGHTALYWYRQSLGQGLEFLIYFQGNSAPDKSGLPSDRFSAERTGGSVSTLTIQRTQQEDSAVYLCASTSDRVGEKLFFGSGTQLSVL.

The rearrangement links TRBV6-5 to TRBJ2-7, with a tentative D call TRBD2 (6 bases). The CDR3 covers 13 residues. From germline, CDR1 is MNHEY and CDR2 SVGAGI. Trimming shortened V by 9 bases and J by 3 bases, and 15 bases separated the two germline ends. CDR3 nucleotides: TGTGCCAGTTCGCCGGGAGTTGACTACGAGCAGTACTTC. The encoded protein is CASSPGVDYEQYF.

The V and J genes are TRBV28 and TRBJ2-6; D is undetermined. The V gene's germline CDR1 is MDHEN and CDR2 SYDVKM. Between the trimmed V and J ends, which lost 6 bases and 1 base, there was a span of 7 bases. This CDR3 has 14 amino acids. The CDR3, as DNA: TGTGCCAGCAGCCCCCTTTCTGGGGCCAACGTCCTGACTTTC. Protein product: CASSPLSGANVLTF. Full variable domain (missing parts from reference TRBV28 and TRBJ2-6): DVKVTQSSRYLVKRTGEKVFLECVQDMDHENMFWYRQDPGLGLRLIYFSYDVKMKEKGDIPEGYSVSREKKERFSLILESASTNQTSMYLCASSPLSGANVLTFGAGSRLTVL.

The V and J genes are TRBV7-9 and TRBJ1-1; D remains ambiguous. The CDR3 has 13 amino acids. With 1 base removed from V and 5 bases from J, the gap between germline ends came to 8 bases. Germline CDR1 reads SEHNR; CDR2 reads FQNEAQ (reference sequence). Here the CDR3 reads CASSLGGRTEAFF. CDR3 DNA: TGTGCCAGCAGCTTAGGAGGGCGTACTGAAGCTTTCTTT.

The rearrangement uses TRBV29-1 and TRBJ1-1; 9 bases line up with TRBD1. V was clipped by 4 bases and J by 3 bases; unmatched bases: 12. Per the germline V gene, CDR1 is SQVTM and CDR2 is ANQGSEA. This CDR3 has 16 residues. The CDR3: CSVGGSGTGWDTEAFF. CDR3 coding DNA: TGCAGCGTTGGCGGGTCCGGGACAGGGTGGGACACTGAAGCTTTCTTT.

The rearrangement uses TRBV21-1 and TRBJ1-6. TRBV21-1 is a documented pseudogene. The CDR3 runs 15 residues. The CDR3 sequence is CASSSQTTYNSPLHF. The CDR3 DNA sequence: TGTGCCAGCAGCAGCCAGACCACCTATAATTCACCCCTCCACTTT.

The chain's CDR3 is CASRSQGSYGYTF. DNA of the CDR3: TGTGCCAGCAGGTCTCAGGGTTCCTATGGCTACACCTTC. The chain combines TRBV6-5 with TRBJ1-2; TRBD1 is a possible D gene (5 bases). This CDR3 contains 13 residues. Deletions cut 6 bases from V and 4 bases from J, with 12 bases between. Per germline, CDR1 MNHEY and CDR2 SVGAGI.

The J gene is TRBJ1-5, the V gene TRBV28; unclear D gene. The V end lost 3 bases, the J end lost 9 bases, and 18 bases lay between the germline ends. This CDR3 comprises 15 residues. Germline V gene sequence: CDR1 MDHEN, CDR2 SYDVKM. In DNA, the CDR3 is TGTGCCAGCAGTTTCAAGGGTCCTGGTAAGCTGCCCCAGCATTTT. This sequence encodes CASSFKGPGKLPQHF.

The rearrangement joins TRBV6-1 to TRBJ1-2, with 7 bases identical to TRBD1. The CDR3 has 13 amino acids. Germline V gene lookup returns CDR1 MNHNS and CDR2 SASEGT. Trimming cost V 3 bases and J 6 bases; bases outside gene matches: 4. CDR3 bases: TGTGCCAGCAGTGAGAAGGGGGCGCATGGCTACACCTTC. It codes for CASSEKGAHGYTF.

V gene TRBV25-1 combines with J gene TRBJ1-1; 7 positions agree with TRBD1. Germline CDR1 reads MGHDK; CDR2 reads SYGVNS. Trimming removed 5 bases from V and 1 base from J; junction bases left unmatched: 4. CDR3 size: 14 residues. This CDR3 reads CASSWGQRNTEAFF. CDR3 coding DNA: TGTGCCAGCAGTTGGGGACAGAGGAACACTGAAGCTTTCTTT.

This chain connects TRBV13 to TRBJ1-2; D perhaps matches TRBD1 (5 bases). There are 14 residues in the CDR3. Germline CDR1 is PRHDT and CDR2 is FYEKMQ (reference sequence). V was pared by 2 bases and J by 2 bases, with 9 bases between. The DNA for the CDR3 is TGTGCCAGCAGCTTACACAGGCCAAACTATGGCTACACCTTC. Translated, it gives CASSLHRPNYGYTF.

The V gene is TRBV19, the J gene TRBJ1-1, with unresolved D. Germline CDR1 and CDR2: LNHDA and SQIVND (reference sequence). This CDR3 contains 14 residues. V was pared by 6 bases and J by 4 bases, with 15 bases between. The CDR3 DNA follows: TGTGCCAGTAGGACGGGGAGCCTTGGCACTGAAGCTTTCTTT. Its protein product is CASRTGSLGTEAFF.

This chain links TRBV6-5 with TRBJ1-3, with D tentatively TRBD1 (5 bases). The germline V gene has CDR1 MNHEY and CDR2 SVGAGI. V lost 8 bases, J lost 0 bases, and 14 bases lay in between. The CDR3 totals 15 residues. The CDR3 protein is CASGLGGNSGNTIYF. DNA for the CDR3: TGTGCCAGCGGGTTGGGGGGAAACTCTGGAAACACCATATATTTT.